The 15 T cell receptor beta chains given below trace back to one sample, sequenced in a study of blood T cell repertoires in COVID-19 (dated by TCRdb to the early 2020s). The receptor library was made with the immunoSEQ multiplex PCR assay. TCRdb mirrors the immuneACCESS table, restricted to in-frame sequences. Some clones are absent from its copies; in checked studies, under half trace to an unresolved V gene, and the reason for the others is unknown. Counted in this sample were tens of thousands of clones; around 89% of them appeared once. Together, the top ten hold over 8.5% of the sample. Sequencing was done on a sample of peripheral blood. Receptors were obtained from a man over 45 with active COVID-19.

The chain combines TRBV19 with TRBJ1-1; TRBD1 matches 11 bases. The ends lost 4 bases at V and 5 bases at J; junction bases unmatched: 6. The CDR3 loop spans 15 amino acids. Germline lookup yields CDR1 LNHDA and CDR2 SQIVND (reference sequence). The CDR3 sequence: CASSTQGQGGTEAFF. The CDR3 DNA follows: TGTGCCAGTAGTACCCAGGGACAGGGGGGGACTGAAGCTTTCTTT. The full variable domain, rest sourced from reference TRBV19 and TRBJ1-1, is DGGITQSPKYLFRKEGQNVTLSCEQNLNHDAMYWYRQDPGQGLRLIYYSQIVNDFQKGDIAEGYSVSREKKESFPLTVTSAQKNPTAFYLCASSTQGQGGTEAFFGQGTRLTVV.

The chain employs TRBV30 and TRBJ2-7; 7 positions agree with TRBD1. The CDR3 is made up of 13 amino acids. J lost 5 bases, V lost 1 base, and 5 bases had no gene match. Germline CDR1 GTSNPN, CDR2 SVGIG (reference sequence). CDR3 loop: CAWSAGQPNEQYF. CDR3 in DNA: TGTGCCTGGAGTGCGGGACAGCCCAACGAGCAGTACTTC.

J is TRBJ2-1 and V is TRBV6-5; D unresolved. V was shortened by 8 bases and J by 3 bases, with 14 bases between the two germline ends. Germline CDR1 reads MNHEY; CDR2 reads SVGAGI. CDR3 size: 14 residues. CDR3 DNA: TGTGCCAGCTGCCCCGGTACAGACTACAATGAGCAGTTCTTC. Translation gives CASCPGTDYNEQFF.

This chain links TRBV25-1 with TRBJ1-4, with D unresolved. Germline V gene data show CDR1 as MGHDK and CDR2 as SYGVNS. V was trimmed by 3 bases and J by 11 bases, leaving 13 bases between them. This CDR3 comprises 13 residues. CDR3 sequence reads: CASSEVVAKKLFF. CDR3 DNA: TGTGCCAGCAGTGAGGTCGTCGCGAAGAAACTGTTTTTT.

This clone was seen a few times. The chain has TRBV4-1 and TRBJ2-7; D may be TRBD1 (7 bases). Germline V gene lookup returns CDR1 MGHRA and CDR2 YSYEKL. The CDR3 contains 16 residues. Trimming stripped 1 base from V and 4 bases from J, with 17 bases between. CDR3 region: CASSQGLETGRYEQYF. CDR3 nucleotide sequence: TGCGCCAGCAGCCAAGGGCTGGAGACAGGGAGGTACGAGCAGTACTTC.

This clone was found once. The chain is built from TRBV7-3 and TRBJ2-1; TRBD2 aligns across 8 bases. CDR1 and CDR2 (germline): SGHTA, FQGTGA. V was pared by 0 bases and J by 6 bases, with 4 bases of the junction left unmatched. The CDR3 runs to 15 residues. The CDR3 sequence: CASSLTRTSRNEQFF. CDR3 DNA: TGTGCCAGCAGCTTAACAAGGACTAGCCGCAATGAGCAGTTCTTC. The whole variable domain, remainder taken from reference TRBV7-3 and TRBJ2-1, is GAGVSQTPSNKVTEKGKYVELRCDPISGHTALYWYRQSLGQGPEFLIYFQGTGAADDSGLPNDRFFAVRPEGSVSTLKIQRTERGDSAVYLCASSLTRTSRNEQFFGPGTRLTVL.

This clone was counted once. The CDR3: CASSSQRRGWTEAFF. The CDR3 DNA reads TGTGCCAGCAGTTCCCAACGGAGGGGTTGGACTGAAGCTTTCTTT. The V call is TRBV28, the J call TRBJ1-1; a weak D match, TRBD1 (5 bases). The CDR3 loop spans 15 amino acids. Germline assignment: CDR1 MDHEN and CDR2 SYDVKM. The ends were cut back, 4 bases at V and 5 bases at J, with 17 bases in the middle.

This rearrangement joins TRBV30 to TRBJ2-1; a possible D gene is TRBD2 (5 bases). This CDR3 is built from 13 residues. Trimming left V 8 bases short and J 4 bases short, with 15 bases between. In germline, CDR1 is GTSNPN, CDR2 SVGIG (reference sequence). The CDR3 loop reads CAQRRTSYNEQFF. DNA of the CDR3: TGTGCCCAGAGGAGGACGTCGTACAATGAGCAGTTCTTC.

V usage is TRBV7-2 and J usage is TRBJ1-1; weak D call: TRBD1 (6 bases). The CDR3 spans 15 residues. The ends were cut back, 1 base at V and 2 bases at J, with 11 bases in the middle. Looked up from germline, CDR1 is SGHTA and CDR2 is FQGNSA. The CDR3 is CASSLVQGRNTEAFF. The CDR3 DNA follows: TGTGCCAGCAGCTTAGTACAGGGCAGAAACACTGAAGCTTTCTTT. The full variable domain, completed using reference TRBV7-2 and TRBJ1-1, is GAGVSQSPSNKVTEKGKDVELRCDPISGHTALYWYRQSLGQGLEFLIYFQGNSAPDKSGLPSDRFSAERTGGSVSTLTIQRTQQEDSAVYLCASSLVQGRNTEAFFGQGTRLTVV.

A remark on this clone: One end of the junction is discordant with germline, which a read error may explain. V gene TRBV9 combines with J gene TRBJ1-6; 8 bases fit TRBD1. This CDR3 is built from 18 residues. Germline CDR1 reads SGDLS; CDR2 reads YYNGEE. CDR3: CASSADRGRRSYNSLLHF. The CDR3 bases are TGTGCCAGCAGCGCCGACAGGGGAAGGCGGTCCTATAATTCACTCCTCCACTTT.

The chain joins TRBV24-1 to TRBJ2-5; D ambiguous. Trimming took 7 bases from V and 2 from J, leaving 13 bases between them. The CDR3 consists of 14 residues. In germline, CDR1 is KGHDR, CDR2 SFDVKD. CDR3 loop: CATSRGQQQETQYF. CDR3 nucleotides: TGTGCCACCAGCCGTGGGCAGCAACAAGAGACCCAGTACTTC.

The V call is TRBV7-3, the J call TRBJ2-7; TRBD1 matches 8 bases. CDR1 SGHTA and CDR2 FQGTGA come from the germline V gene. V was pared by 5 bases and J by 5 bases, with 11 bases of the junction left unmatched. CDR3 length: 15 residues. CDR3 nucleotide sequence: TGTGCCAGCAGCCTAAGTGGGACAGGTAACCACGAGCAGTACTTC. This sequence encodes CASSLSGTGNHEQYF.

The V call is TRBV6-4, the J call TRBJ1-5; 9 nucleotides match TRBD1. The CDR3 is made up of 15 amino acids. The V gene end was trimmed by 4 bases and the J gene end by 6 bases; junction bases not matched to a gene: 7. Germline CDR1 is MRHNA and CDR2 is SNTAGT. The CDR3 protein is CASSALATGGQPQHF. CDR3 coding DNA: TGTGCCAGCAGTGCCCTCGCGACAGGGGGTCAGCCCCAGCATTTT.

The V call is TRBV9, the J call TRBJ2-4, with a possible D match to TRBD1 (5 bases). There are 19 residues in the CDR3. The germline V gene has CDR1 SGDLS and CDR2 YYNGEE. V lost 0 bases and J lost 2, with 21 bases in between. The CDR3 nucleotides are TGTGCCAGCAGCGTAGGAGGCGGAGATGACAGTATCACCAAAAACATTCAGTACTTC. Protein sequence: CASSVGGGDDSITKNIQYF. Together with reference TRBV9 and TRBJ2-4, the CDR3 gives the full variable domain: DSGVTQTPKHLITATGQRVTLRCSPRSGDLSVYWYQQSLDQGLQFLIQYYNGEERAKGNILERFSAQQFPDLHSELNLSSLELGDSALYFCASSVGGGDDSITKNIQYFGAGTRLSVL.

A word on this clone: An end of the junction does not agree with germline; a read error may underlie this. V is TRBV7-7 and J is TRBJ1-3; D gene uncertain. Germline V gives CDR1 SSHAT, CDR2 FNYEAQ (reference sequence). The CDR3 length is 14 residues. This CDR3 reads CASSPGITGNTIYF. Here the CDR3 DNA reads TGTGCTAGCAGCCCCGGGATTACTGGAAACACCATATATTTT.